This T cell receptor (beta chain) was observed in a study of blood T cell repertoires in COVID-19 (dated by TCRdb to 2018 to 2021). Regarding the research as a whole: The collaborator samples originated in the United States, Italy and Spain and spanned the acute and convalescent phases of COVID-19. The prospective study material was composed of cDNA or gDNA derived from T cells, B-cell-depleted T cells, or PBMCs. Deeply sampled blood TCRbeta repertoires from subjects exposed to, actively infected with, or recovered from COVID-19 were included in the dataset. The repertoires were released in a freely available public database meant as a resource for research on the immune response to SARS-CoV-2. The samples were drawn from the first 160 participants of the ongoing ImmuneRACE study and from about 1,200 subjects provided by 6 global collaborators. Sample metadata almost always included a de-identified subject ID, COVID-19 status, age in years and sex. Where HLA class I and class II types were available, the types were taken from metadata supplied by the sample provider, not from assay-based typing. Study-wide findings and limitations: Clinical and demographic metadata were provided uncurated, with the amount varying by source and participant.

Details on this clone: Its target antigen remains unknown. No clone much larger than this one lies a single base away; base qualities are absent.

The immunoSEQ Assay, a bias-controlled multiplex PCR, was used to amplify TCRbeta CDR3 regions from genomic DNA. The authors' analysis ran thus. The number of nucleated cells in each sample was estimated from the amplification of reference gene primers within the assay. Sequence reads were collapsed and filtered to measure the absolute abundance of every unique TCRbeta CDR3 rearrangement. Productive Simpson clonality was computed per sample as the square root of Simpson's diversity index over productive rearrangements. TCRdb re-hosts the immuneACCESS table, in-frame sequences only. Its copies lack some clones; in the studies checked, an unresolved V gene accounts for under half of them, and the cause for the rest is not known. V and J calls and clone size are as listed in that table; D and trimming were resolved from the DNA. Recorded for this sample are a few hundred thousand clones; 83% of them occurred a single time. The ten largest clones represent roughly 1.2% of the sample.

One collaborating source in Seattle enrolled patients while the patients were actively infected and followed the patients over time throughout the course of disease. The collaborating institutions used their own protocols to collect whole blood in K2EDTA tubes. For TCRbeta analysis, collaborator samples were shipped as frozen whole blood, as isolated PBMCs, or as DNA extracted from either sample type. V is reduced by 10 bases and J by 3 bases, leaving a spacing of 13 bases between them. CDR1 SNHLY and CDR2 FYNNEI are derived from the germline V gene. Including cysteine and phenylalanine, the CDR3 has 13 amino acids. Just the 39-base CDR3 DNA is kept, in frame starting at base 1.

The chain employs TRBV2 and TRBJ1-5, with TRBD1 tentatively as D gene (5 bases match). The sample comprised peripheral blood. This receptor was taken from a woman under 40 with COVID-19, enrolled during active disease. The DNA is TGTGCCACCGGAAGGGGTAACAATCAGCCCCAGCATTTT. The translation is CATGRGNNQPQHF.